These T cell receptor beta chains were read from a single sample in a study of beta chain features in type 1 diabetes. Assay: immunoSEQ multiplex PCR; the TCRdb copy retains only in-frame clones and omits some. The sample shows over 100,000 clones, approximately 39% of them seen only once. The sample taken for sequencing was stem cell memory CD4+ T cells from blood. These receptors were obtained from a woman under 30 in good health. The CDR3 runs from the conserved cysteine through the conserved F or W. The D gene is left open where the match is weak. Only part of the rows carry a size: once, few, many, or a class if the clone is expanded.

clone_size: few; j_call: TRBJ2-2; d_call: TRBD2; v_call: TRBV19; cdr3_nt: TGTGCCAGTAGTGATCAGGGAGGGGTATCCGGGGAGCTGTTTTTT; cdr3_aa: CASSDQGGVSGELFF
clone_size: .; j_call: TRBJ2-1; d_call: TRBD2; v_call: TRBV5-1; cdr3_nt: TGCGCCAGCAGCGCTAGCGGCCCCTGGTTCTTC; cdr3_aa: CASSASGPWFF
clone_size: .; j_call: TRBJ2-7; d_call: .; v_call: TRBV6-5; cdr3_nt: TGTGCCAGCAGCAGGACAGCGAGCTCCTACGAGCAGTACTTC; cdr3_aa: CASSRTASSYEQYF
clone_size: .; j_call: TRBJ2-1; d_call: TRBD2; v_call: TRBV5-1; cdr3_nt: TGCGCCAGCACACGGGAGGGCCTACGGCACAATGAGCAGTTCTTC; cdr3_aa: CASTREGLRHNEQFF
clone_size: .; j_call: TRBJ2-7; d_call: TRBD2; v_call: TRBV5-1; cdr3_nt: TGCGCCAGCAGCTTTCGGCAGGGAAGCCTAGCGGGATGGGGGGAGCAGTACTTC; cdr3_aa: CASSFRQGSLAGWGEQYF
clone_size: few; j_call: TRBJ1-5; d_call: .; v_call: TRBV19; cdr3_nt: TGTGCCGGCGGGACGGCATTTAGCAATCAGCCCCAGCATTTT; cdr3_aa: CAGGTAFSNQPQHF
clone_size: few; j_call: TRBJ2-2; d_call: .; v_call: TRBV4-1; cdr3_nt: TGCGCCAGCAGCCAAGCGCCGACTTCAGGGGCGCGCACCGGGGAGCTGTTTTTT; cdr3_aa: CASSQAPTSGARTGELFF
clone_size: few; j_call: TRBJ1-5; d_call: .; v_call: TRBV19; cdr3_nt: TGTGCCAGTAGTATGTCCGGGGAGCAGCCCCAGCATTTT; cdr3_aa: CASSMSGEQPQHF
clone_size: few; j_call: TRBJ2-3; d_call: .; v_call: TRBV28; cdr3_nt: TGTGCCAGTGGGGACACAACCACAGATACGCAGTATTTT; cdr3_aa: CASGDTTTDTQYF
clone_size: .; j_call: TRBJ1-2; d_call: .; v_call: TRBV6-5; cdr3_nt: TGTGCCAGCTCGGGAATGACGCCTCCCTATGGCTACACCTTC; cdr3_aa: CASSGMTPPYGYTF
clone_size: .; j_call: TRBJ1-3; d_call: .; v_call: TRBV6-5; cdr3_nt: TGTGCCAGCAGGAGACAGGACCTCTCTGGAAACACCATATATTTT; cdr3_aa: CASRRQDLSGNTIYF
clone_size: .; j_call: TRBJ2-1; d_call: TRBD2; v_call: TRBV2; cdr3_nt: TGTGCCAGCAAGGATAGCGGGAACAATGAGCAGTTCTTC; cdr3_aa: CASKDSGNNEQFF
clone_size: .; j_call: TRBJ1-5; d_call: .; v_call: TRBV21-1; cdr3_nt: TGTGCCAGCAGCGAAGGCCCGGGACAGGGCCGTTCTTACTTGGATCAGCCCCAGCATTTT; cdr3_aa: CASSEGPGQGRSYLDQPQHF
clone_size: .; j_call: TRBJ2-1; d_call: .; v_call: TRBV18; cdr3_nt: TGTGCCAGCTCACCGACTATTTACAATGAGCAGTTCTTC; cdr3_aa: CASSPTIYNEQFF
clone_size: .; j_call: TRBJ1-5; d_call: .; v_call: TRBV21-1; cdr3_nt: TGTGCCAGCAGCGGCCCCAAGCGCGGACAGGCGCTTCAGCCCCAGCATTTT; cdr3_aa: CASSGPKRGQALQPQHF
clone_size: .; j_call: TRBJ2-7; d_call: .; v_call: TRBV28; cdr3_nt: TGTGCCAGCAGTTTCGACGACAGGCCCTACGAGCAGTACTTC; cdr3_aa: CASSFDDRPYEQYF
clone_size: few; j_call: TRBJ1-1; d_call: .; v_call: TRBV7-9; cdr3_nt: TGTGCCAGCAGCCCACGGGGGGCGCGTCTGAACACTGAAGCTTTCTTT; cdr3_aa: CASSPRGARLNTEAFF
clone_size: .; j_call: TRBJ2-1; d_call: .; v_call: TRBV2; cdr3_nt: TGTGCCAGCCCAGGGTATGTGCGGAACGACCGCCCCTCCTACAATGAGCAGTTCTTC; cdr3_aa: CASPGYVRNDRPSYNEQFF
clone_size: .; j_call: TRBJ1-5; d_call: TRBD1; v_call: TRBV7-6; cdr3_nt: TGTGCCAGCAGCCCAGGACAGGGGGCGGTTTATGATCAGCCCCAGCATTTT; cdr3_aa: CASSPGQGAVYDQPQHF
clone_size: few; j_call: TRBJ2-3; d_call: TRBD2; v_call: TRBV11-2; cdr3_nt: TGTGCCAGCAGCTTAGGGACTAGCGGGAGTGCGACAGATACGCAGTATTTT; cdr3_aa: CASSLGTSGSATDTQYF
clone_size: .; j_call: TRBJ2-5; d_call: TRBD2; v_call: TRBV28; cdr3_nt: TGTGCCAGCAGAGATTGGACTAGCGGCTACCAAGAGACCCAGTACTTC; cdr3_aa: CASRDWTSGYQETQYF
clone_size: .; j_call: TRBJ1-3; d_call: .; v_call: TRBV30; cdr3_nt: TGTGCCTTATCGGGTTCTGGAAACACCATATATTTT; cdr3_aa: CALSGSGNTIYF
clone_size: few; j_call: TRBJ2-1; d_call: .; v_call: TRBV28; cdr3_nt: TGTGCCAGCAGTACCACAGGGAGTTCGTACAATGAGCAGTTCTTC; cdr3_aa: CASSTTGSSYNEQFF
clone_size: few; j_call: TRBJ1-5; d_call: .; v_call: TRBV18; cdr3_nt: TGTGCCAGCTCACCCCAGACGACAGAAGCAATGCATTTT; cdr3_aa: CASSPQTTEAMHF
clone_size: few; j_call: TRBJ2-7; d_call: TRBD2; v_call: TRBV28; cdr3_nt: TGTGCCAGCAGTTTACGACTAGCGGGAGGACTGTGGACCTACGAGCAGTACTTC; cdr3_aa: CASSLRLAGGLWTYEQYF
clone_size: few; j_call: TRBJ2-3; d_call: TRBD2; v_call: TRBV6-1; cdr3_nt: TGTGCCAGCAGTGTAGCGGGAGGGACAGATACGCAGTATTTT; cdr3_aa: CASSVAGGTDTQYF
clone_size: few; j_call: TRBJ2-1; d_call: .; v_call: TRBV2; cdr3_nt: TGTGCCAGCAGAGCTACCCAGGGCCGTTCCTACAATGAGCAGTTCTTC; cdr3_aa: CASRATQGRSYNEQFF
clone_size: few; j_call: TRBJ1-5; d_call: .; v_call: TRBV28; cdr3_nt: TGTGCCAGCGGGCGTGGGAGCAATCAGCCCCAGCATTTT; cdr3_aa: CASGRGSNQPQHF
clone_size: .; j_call: TRBJ1-4; d_call: TRBD1; v_call: TRBV7-2; cdr3_nt: TGTGCCAGCAGCCCCGGACAGGGGAAGAGGGCTAATGAAAAACTGTTTTTT; cdr3_aa: CASSPGQGKRANEKLFF
clone_size: .; j_call: TRBJ1-1; d_call: TRBD1; v_call: TRBV5-4; cdr3_nt: TGTGCCAGCCGCCCTAGGGGACAGGGGTACACTGAAGCTTTCTTT; cdr3_aa: CASRPRGQGYTEAFF
clone_size: .; j_call: TRBJ1-2; d_call: TRBD1; v_call: TRBV27; cdr3_nt: TGTGCCAGCAGTTTTCTGGACAGGCGGTATAACTATGGCTACACCTTC; cdr3_aa: CASSFLDRRYNYGYTF
clone_size: .; j_call: TRBJ1-2; d_call: TRBD1; v_call: TRBV2; cdr3_nt: TGTGCCAGCAGTGAAGCTACAGGGGTTGGCTACACCTTC; cdr3_aa: CASSEATGVGYTF